Listed below are T cell receptor beta chains from one sample, sequenced in a study of regulatory T cells in long-lasting Graves disease. TCRdb independently ran MiXCR on the multiplex PCR reads; one entry per CDR3 protein. The table shows some 490,000 distinct CDR3 sequences, with more than 10% occurring only once. These data were likewise used in another study, on T cells in Graves' hyperthyroidism and ophthalmopathy.

The input for sequencing was peripheral blood mononuclear cells (PBMCs), taken at new diagnosis, from a patient treated with antithyroid drugs. These receptors originate from a woman aged 25 to 45 with Graves disease. Both conserved end residues are part of each CDR3. The order of the fields is V gene, D gene, clone size, J gene, CDR3 DNA, CDR3 protein. D genes are given only for firm matches. Not all rows give a size; the values are once, few, many and, for expanded clones, a class.

>TRBV3-1|NA|NA|TRBJ2-5
TGTGCCAGCAGCCCCTTTCGGGCGGACCAAGAGACCCAGTACTTC
CASSPFRADQETQYF
>TRBV20-1|TRBD2|NA|TRBJ2-7
TGCAGTGCTAGGCCCCCGACTAGCGGGAGCCGCGAGCAGTACTTC
CSARPPTSGSREQYF
>TRBV6-1|NA|few|TRBJ2-1
TGTGCCAGCAGCTTCCGGGACTCCAGGGCCTACAATGAGCAGTTCTTC
CASSFRDSRAYNEQFF
>TRBV7-8|NA|many|TRBJ1-6
TGTGCCAGCAGCTCTCCCGGCAGGCTCGGATCTTCACCCCTCCACTTT
CASSSPGRLGSSPLHF
>TRBV20-1|TRBD2|once|TRBJ2-1
TGCAGTGCGGGGGTTAGCGGGCCCAATGAGCAGTTCTTC
CSAGVSGPNEQFF
>TRBV7-2|NA|many|TRBJ2-3
TGTGCCAGCAGCGCCTTCCGGGACGAGCCTCGCACAGATACGCAGTATTTT
CASSAFRDEPRTDTQYF
>TRBV6-5|NA|NA|TRBJ2-6
TGTGCCAGCAGTTACTTTAGCTCTGGGGCCGACGTCCTGACTTTC
CASSYFSSGADVLTF
>TRBV19|TRBD1|many|TRBJ1-1
TGTGCCAGTAGTATCCTGGGGTTTGGGGACAGGGTTGTTGAAGCTTTCTTT
CASSILGFGDRVVEAFF
>TRBV27|TRBD2|many|TRBJ2-3
TGTGCCAGCCGCAGCGTACTAGCGGGAGTTGTAGATACGCAGTATTTT
CASRSVLAGVVDTQYF
>TRBV12-3/TRBV12-4|NA|many|TRBJ2-1
TGTGCCAGCAGTCCTCAGGGATATGAGCAGTTCTTC
CASSPQGYEQFF
>TRBV3-1|TRBD1|few|TRBJ2-2
TGTGCCAGCAGCCGGGACAGTCCGAACACCGGGGAGCTGTTTTTT
CASSRDSPNTGELFF
>TRBV5-1|NA|NA|TRBJ1-4
TGCGCCAGCAGCTCCCAGGGTGGTGAAAAACTGTTTTTT
CASSSQGGEKLFF
>TRBV7-8|NA|few|TRBJ2-7
TGTGCCAGCAGCTTAGTATTCCCATCCCTATACGAGCAGTACTTC
CASSLVFPSLYEQYF
>TRBV11-3|NA|many|TRBJ2-2
TGTGCCAGCAGCTTAGAGGGCAACACCGGGGAGCTGTTTTTT
CASSLEGNTGELFF
>TRBV28|NA|many|TRBJ2-7
TGTGCCAGCAGTCGGACTATTACCTACGAGCAGTACTTC
CASSRTITYEQYF
>TRBV6-1|TRBD2|few|TRBJ2-7
TGTGCCAGCTGGGCGGGGGCTAGCGGGAGGAGCTACGAGCAGTACTTC
CASWAGASGRSYEQYF
>TRBV28|NA|NA|TRBJ2-5
TGTGCCAGCAGCATCGGGACTTCGGGAGAGACCCAGTACTTC
CASSIGTSGETQYF
>TRBV29-1|TRBD2|NA|TRBJ2-7
TGCAGCGTGGCTGGGAGGGCGTCCTACGAGCAGTACTTC
CSVAGRASYEQYF
>TRBV12-3/TRBV12-4|TRBD2|many|TRBJ2-1
TGTGCCAGCAGGCCGGGACTAGCGGGAGACAATGAGCAGTTCTTC
CASRPGLAGDNEQFF
>TRBV6-1|NA|NA|TRBJ2-4
TGTGCCAGCAGCGAACGTCGTCACGCCGGGAGTTTAATTGGCAAAAACATTCAGTACTTC
CASSERRHAGSLIGKNIQYF
>TRBV6-1|TRBD2|many|TRBJ2-1
TGTGCCAGCACCGAGACTAGCGGGGGAAACAATGAGCAGTTCTTC
CASTETSGGNNEQFF
>TRBV6-1|NA|many|TRBJ2-7
TGTGCCAGCAGTACGGGACCGACTGCCTCCTACGAGCAGTACTTC
CASSTGPTASYEQYF
>TRBV6-2/TRBV6-3|NA|few|TRBJ2-7
TGTGCCAGGTTTTCATCCTACGAGCAGTACTTC
CARFSSYEQYF
>TRBV4-2|TRBD1|few|TRBJ2-7
TGTGCCAGCAGCCCGGGACAGGGTTACAGCGAGCAGTACTTC
CASSPGQGYSEQYF
>TRBV20-1|TRBD1|few|TRBJ1-2
TGCAGTGCTTCGGACAGGACCGTAAACTATGGCTACACCTTC
CSASDRTVNYGYTF
>TRBV7-2|TRBD1|NA|TRBJ1-4
TGTGCCAGCAGCACTATTGGGACAGGGACTAATGAAAAACTGTTTTTT
CASSTIGTGTNEKLFF
>TRBV7-2|NA|NA|TRBJ1-2
TGCGCCAGCAGCCAGGCGGCGGGGCGGGGCTATGGCTACACCTTC
CASSQAAGRGYGYTF
>TRBV29-1|NA|many|TRBJ2-5
TGCAGCGTTCGTCTCAACCAAGAGACCCAGTACTTC
CSVRLNQETQYF
>TRBV2|NA|many|TRBJ2-3
TGTGCCAGCAGACAGCATGATACGCAGTATTTT
CASRQHDTQYF
>TRBV13|NA|many|TRBJ2-1
TGTGCCAGCAGCTTTGGGGGGACAGTCGACAATGAGCAGTTCTTC
CASSFGGTVDNEQFF
>TRBV5-6|NA|many|TRBJ2-1
TGTGCCAGCAGATTCGGGGTTTCGTCCTACAATGAGCAGTTCTTC
CASRFGVSSYNEQFF
>TRBV2|NA|many|TRBJ1-3
TGTGCCAGCAGTGACAGGGCCTCTGGAAACACCATATATTTT
CASSDRASGNTIYF
>TRBV5-1|NA|many|TRBJ1-5
TGTGCCAGCAGCTTAGTGCCCGATCAGCCCCAGCATTTT
CASSLVPDQPQHF
>TRBV4-1|TRBD2|few|TRBJ2-7
TGCGCCAGCAGCCAAGATGTTAGCGGGAGGGCTAAAGAGTACTTC
CASSQDVSGRAKEYF
>TRBV10-3|NA|many|TRBJ1-2
TGTGCCATCAGTGCGTCTCAGGGTAACTATGGCTACACCTTC
CAISASQGNYGYTF
>TRBV7-9|TRBD2|many|TRBJ2-1
TGTGCCAGCAGCTTAGGGGAGGGACGGGATGAGCAGTTCTTC
CASSLGEGRDEQFF
>TRBV13|TRBD1|many|TRBJ2-1
TGTGCCAGCAGCCCATGGGACAGGGGTGAGAATGAGCAGTTCTTC
CASSPWDRGENEQFF
>TRBV6-2/TRBV6-3|NA|many|TRBJ1-2
TGTGCCAGCAGTGCGGGACACCGATCGTATGGCTACACCTTC
CASSAGHRSYGYTF
>TRBV2|TRBD1|many|TRBJ2-3
TGTGCCAGCAGTCAGGGGGCCGGGACAGATACGCAGTATTTT
CASSQGAGTDTQYF
>TRBV6-2/TRBV6-3|NA|NA|TRBJ1-2
TGTGCCAGCAGCATCCTCCGGACGCACGGTGGCTACACCTTC
CASSILRTHGGYTF
>TRBV18|TRBD2|many|TRBJ2-1
TGTGCCAGCTCACACCAGCGGGAGGGTCTCAATGAGCAGTTCTTC
CASSHQREGLNEQFF
>TRBV13|TRBD2|NA|TRBJ2-7
TGTGCCAGCAGCTCGAGAGCGGGAGAGCTCTACGAGCAGTACTTC
CASSSRAGELYEQYF
>TRBV3-1|NA|many|TRBJ1-1
TGTGCCAGCAGCCGTGATAGGCGTGAAGCTTTCTTT
CASSRDRREAFF
>TRBV28|NA|many|TRBJ1-3
TGTGCCAGCAGTTTAGGAGAAAACTCAGGGGGAAACACCATATATTTT
CASSLGENSGGNTIYF
>TRBV7-2|NA|many|TRBJ1-2
TGTGCCAGCAGCTTATATATAGGCTCTAACTATGGCTACACCTTC
CASSLYIGSNYGYTF
>TRBV20-1|TRBD2|many|TRBJ2-1
TGCAGTGCTAGCACTAGCGGGAGGGGTGAGCAGTTCTTC
CSASTSGRGEQFF
>TRBV5-5|NA|few|TRBJ1-1
TGTGCCAGCAGCTTGTTTTACGGGGAAAGGGGTACTGAAGCTTTCTTT
CASSLFYGERGTEAFF
>TRBV5-1|TRBD2|NA|TRBJ2-5
TGCGCCAGCAGCTTGTCTAGCGGGAGGGTAAAGACCCAGTACTTC
CASSLSSGRVKTQYF
>TRBV28|TRBD2|few|TRBJ2-3
TGTGCCAGCATCGAACCAAGGGGAGGGAGAGATACGCAGTATTTT
CASIEPRGGRDTQYF
>TRBV15|NA|many|TRBJ2-5
TGTGCCACCAGCAGAGAGACAGTAAGAGAGACCCAGTACTTC
CATSRETVRETQYF